This T cell receptor beta chain was recorded in a study of early T cells in non-severe SARS-CoV-2 infection. About the research overall: The authors sequenced bulk RNA from unsorted whole blood, leaving chains unpaired.

Unique molecular identifiers (one per individual cDNA molecule) were attached. TCRdb independently ran MiXCR on the 5' RACE reads; one entry per CDR3 protein. The data contain tens of thousands of distinct CDR3 sequences, 10% to 15% of them singletons. The J segment lost 0 bases and the V segment lost 4 bases, leaving 4 bases of the junction unmatched. Germline values: CDR1 SGHRS, CDR2 YFSETQ. This CDR3 region has 16 residues. In its sample, this clonotype was seen a few times. This clonotype was obtained from an adult who was a healthcare worker with PCR-confirmed SARS-CoV-2 infection or an uninfected control (not recorded which). This sequence joins TRBV5-1 and TRBJ1-4; 9 bases map to TRBD1. The sample consisted of whole blood. CDR3 sequence (DNA): TGCGCCAGCAGCGGACGACAGGGGGCAACTAATGAAAAACTGTTTTTT. It translates to CASSGRQGATNEKLFF. The full variable domain, rest sourced from reference TRBV5-1 and TRBJ1-4, is KAGVTQTPRYLIKTRGQQVTLSCSPISGHRSVSWYQQTPGQGLQFLFEYFSETQRNKGNFPGRFSGRQFSNSRSEMNVSTLELGDSALYLCASSGRQGATNEKLFFGSGTQLSVL.